A single sample gave rise to the 30 T cell receptor beta chains below, sequenced in a study of cytomegalovirus exposure and HLA in healthy donors. This PCR relied on a set of 60 Vbeta primers and 13 Jbeta primers. Clones were read by immunoSEQ multiplex PCR, and TCRdb kept only the in-frame ones, dropping some. The sample shows some 150,000 clones, over 80% of them seen only once. Specimen: PBMCs. These receptors were taken from a woman aged 25 to 39 in good health and CMV-seronegative.

The chain has TRBV6-6 and TRBJ2-3; D possibly corresponds to TRBD2 (6 bases). Deletions cut 3 bases from V and 0 bases from J, with 13 bases between. The germline CDR1 and CDR2 sequences are MNHNY and SVGAGI (reference sequence). The CDR3 length is 16 residues. The CDR3 loop is CASSYGLRESTDTQYF. The DNA for the CDR3 is TGTGCCAGCAGTTATGGTCTCCGGGAGAGCACAGATACGCAGTATTTT.

Only a few counts were recorded for this clone. The J gene is TRBJ1-1, the V gene TRBV30, with D perhaps matching TRBD1 (5 bases). The CDR3 has 11 amino acids. Germline CDR1 is GTSNPN and CDR2 is SVGIG (reference sequence). Deletions cut 4 bases from V and 11 bases from J, with 14 bases between. DNA for the CDR3: TGTGCCTGGACCCCGGGGGTAGGTGCTTTCTTT. It yields the protein CAWTPGVGAFF.

As regards this clone: At one end the junction does not follow the germline gene, possibly because of a read error. The V call is TRBV19, the J call TRBJ1-1; D perhaps matches TRBD1 (5 bases). The CDR3 has 13 residues. CDR1 and CDR2 from the germline V gene are LNHDA and SQIVND (reference sequence). The CDR3 loop is CASSAGRNAEAFF. CDR3 DNA sequence: TGTGCCAGTAGTGCGGGACGGAACGCTGAAGCTTTCTTT.

The CDR3 sequence: CASSLVTGANFF. For the CDR3, the DNA is TGTGCCAGCAGCTTAGTAACAGGGGCCAACTTCTTC. The rearrangement joins TRBV7-2 to TRBJ2-1; 7 bases are a match to TRBD1. The CDR3 has 12 residues. The V segment lost 1 base and the J segment 16 bases; nucleotides outside the gene matches: 7. Germline loops: CDR1 SGHTA, CDR2 FQGNSA.

The chain couples TRBV19 to TRBJ2-2; TRBD1 matches 9 bases. The CDR3 contains 15 residues. Germline V gene sequence: CDR1 LNHDA, CDR2 SQIVND (reference sequence). The V segment lost 7 bases and the J segment 6 bases; nucleotides outside the gene matches: 9. The CDR3 DNA sequence: TGTGCCAGTACCTCCGGGACAGGGCTGGCCGGGGAGCTGTTTTTT. The encoded protein is CASTSGTGLAGELFF.

The chain carries TRBV5-1 and TRBJ2-7, with TRBD1 as a possible D gene (6 bases). This CDR3 is built from 14 residues. Germline-derived CDR1 and CDR2 are SGHRS and YFSETQ. V lost 3 bases and J lost 3, with 13 bases in between. CDR3 protein: CASSYRTDSYEQYF. DNA for the CDR3: TGCGCCAGCAGCTACCGGACGGACAGCTACGAGCAGTACTTC.

V is TRBV6-6 and J is TRBJ1-6, with TRBD1 identical over 7 bases. The germline V gene encodes CDR1 MNHNY and CDR2 SVGAGI (reference sequence). V lost 4 bases, J lost 6 bases, and 9 bases stayed unmatched. The CDR3 is 16 residues long. The CDR3 protein is CASSSAPGQSNSPLHF. CDR3 bases: TGTGCCAGCAGTTCAGCCCCGGGACAGAGTAATTCACCCCTCCACTTT.

This clone was counted once. The CDR3 bases are TGTGCCAGTAGAAGCAGGGACAGCTTAGCGTATCCCCAGTACTTC. Amino acid sequence: CASRSRDSLAYPQYF. The gene calls are TRBV19 and TRBJ2-5; 7 positions match TRBD1. The junction had 16 bases not matched to a gene; V was cut back by 6 bases and J by 9 bases. The CDR3 runs 15 residues. Per the germline V gene, CDR1 is LNHDA and CDR2 is SQIVND (reference sequence).

This clone was observed a few times. The chain joins TRBV4-1 to TRBJ1-6, with 7 bases identical to TRBD1. V lost 0 bases, J lost 6 bases, and 5 bases stayed unmatched. The CDR3 is 16 amino acids. Germline lookup yields CDR1 MGHRA and CDR2 YSYEKL. The CDR3 spells CASSQDTRQGNSPLHF. CDR3 DNA: TGCGCCAGCAGCCAAGATACGCGACAGGGTAATTCACCCCTCCACTTT.

This chain joins TRBV9 and TRBJ2-1; the match to TRBD2 covers 9 bases. J was trimmed by 7 bases and V by 2 bases; bases with no gene match: 7. CDR3 length: 15 residues. Germline values: CDR1 SGDLS, CDR2 YYNGEE. The CDR3 loop reads CASSVGSGSGNEQFF. CDR3 sequence (DNA): TGTGCCAGCAGCGTGGGTAGCGGGAGCGGGAATGAGCAGTTCTTC.

This chain links TRBV6-4 with TRBJ1-5; unclear D gene. The CDR3 is 14 amino acids. The V gene's germline CDR1 is MRHNA and CDR2 SNTAGT. Trimming removed 3 bases at V and 0 bases at J, with 6 bases between. The CDR3 DNA sequence: TGTGCCAGCAGTGAACGGTATAGCAATCAGCCCCAGCATTTT. It yields the protein CASSERYSNQPQHF.

This clone has only a few counts. The chain links TRBV7-6 to TRBJ1-3; D is possibly TRBD1 (5 bases). V gave up 5 bases and J gave up 2 bases, with 16 bases separating them. Germline loops: CDR1 SGHVS, CDR2 FNYEAQ. The CDR3 loop spans 16 amino acids. The CDR3 here is CASSGRGRDPGNTIYF. Written as DNA, the CDR3 is TGTGCCAGCAGCGGGAGAGGGAGGGACCCTGGAAACACCATATATTTT.

The chain uses TRBV9 and TRBJ2-5; a weak D match, TRBD1 (6 bases). The DNA end is a closer match to TRBJ2-7, so the J assignment may be wrong. Germline CDR1 SGDLS, CDR2 YYNGEE. The CDR3 spans 14 residues. The CDR3 reads CASSVDPGDNEQYF. As DNA, the CDR3 is TGTGCCAGCAGCGTAGACCCAGGGGATAACGAGCAGTACTTC.

The CDR3 bases are TGTGCCAGCAGTGCCTCCGGGACTAGGAGATCTGGGGCCAACGTCCTGACTTTC. Amino acids: CASSASGTRRSGANVLTF. The chain employs TRBV2 and TRBJ2-6; 8 bases fit TRBD2. The CDR3 has 18 amino acids. Germline loops: CDR1 SNHLY, CDR2 FYNNEI. V shed 4 bases and J 1 base; nucleotides not matched to a gene: 9.

This rearrangement joins TRBV2 to TRBJ2-2, with D unclear. There are 15 residues in the CDR3. Germline CDR1 and CDR2: SNHLY and FYNNEI. Trimming pared 6 bases from V and 0 bases from J, leaving 11 bases between. Written as DNA, the CDR3 is TGTGCCAGCAGAAGAACATTTCCGAACACCGGGGAGCTGTTTTTT. Translated, it gives CASRRTFPNTGELFF.

The CDR3 is CASKWVRGTYEQYF. The CDR3 nucleotides read TGTGCCAGCAAGTGGGTACGGGGGACCTACGAGCAGTACTTC. The chain uses TRBV6-1 and TRBJ2-7, with D maybe TRBD2 (6 bases). There are 14 residues in the CDR3. Germline CDR1 MNHNS, CDR2 SASEGT. V shed 7 bases and J shed 2 bases, with 15 bases lying between them.

The chain employs TRBV6-1 and TRBJ2-7, with TRBD2 matching over 12 bases. From germline, CDR1 is MNHNS and CDR2 SASEGT. V was clipped by 4 bases and J by 4 bases; unmatched bases: 11. This CDR3 comprises 17 residues. CDR3 coding DNA: TGTGCCAGCAGTGTAGTTTTGAGGACTAGCGGGACATACGAGCAGTACTTC. It codes for CASSVVLRTSGTYEQYF.

As to this clone: One end of the junction is discordant with germline, which a read error may explain. This chain links TRBV28 with TRBJ2-3; 9 nucleotides align to TRBD1. The CDR3 has 18 residues. The germline gives CDR1 MDHEN, CDR2 SYDVKM. The CDR3 reads CASSLWSPTGQGSDTQYF. The CDR3 DNA follows: TGTGCCAGCAGTCTATGGAGCCCGACGGGACAGGGTTCAGATACGCAGTATTTT.

The genes are TRBV11-2 and TRBJ2-7; a weak D match, TRBD2 (6 bases). The germline V and J ends were trimmed by 1 base and 3 bases, with 19 bases remaining between them. Germline values: CDR1 SGHAT, CDR2 FQNNGV. The CDR3 contains 17 residues. The CDR3 spells CASSLAYGGTNFYEQYF. DNA of the CDR3: TGTGCCAGCAGCTTAGCCTACGGCGGGACCAACTTCTACGAGCAGTACTTC. Looking up the rest from reference TRBV11-2 and TRBJ2-7 gives the full variable domain: EAGVAQSPRYKIIEKRQSVAFWCNPISGHATLYWYQQILGQGPKLLIQFQNNGVVDDSQLPKDRFSAERLKGVDSTLKIQPAKLEDSAVYLCASSLAYGGTNFYEQYFGPGTRLTVT.

The chain combines TRBV5-1 with TRBJ2-7, with a weak D call TRBD2 (6 bases). V was shortened by 3 bases and J by 6 bases, with 7 bases between the two germline ends. The CDR3 extends over 11 amino acids. CDR1 and CDR2 from the germline V gene are SGHRS and YFSETQ. The CDR3 DNA reads as TGCGCCAGCAGCTGGGGAGGCGAGCAGTACTTC. Its translation: CASSWGGEQYF.

This chain uses TRBV9 with TRBJ1-2; 8 positions match TRBD1. CDR1 is SGDLS and CDR2 is YYNGEE in the germline V gene. The CDR3 consists of 15 residues. Losses at the gene ends were 0 bases for V and 3 bases for J; bases not matched to a gene: 4. The CDR3 here is CASSVAGGADYGYTF. Written as DNA, the CDR3 is TGTGCCAGCAGCGTAGCAGGGGGCGCCGACTATGGCTACACCTTC.

The chain uses TRBV27 and TRBJ1-4; maybe TRBD1 (5 bases). This CDR3 is built from 14 residues. The V gene's germline CDR1 is MNHEY and CDR2 SMNVEV (reference sequence). The ends were cut back, 4 bases at V and 7 bases at J, with 13 bases in the middle. The CDR3 loop is CASSSGWRSEKLFF. The CDR3 nucleotides read TGTGCCAGCAGTTCAGGGTGGCGTAGTGAAAAACTGTTTTTT.

About this clone: Other DNA sequences within the sample encode an identical CDR3. V gene TRBV5-1 combines with J gene TRBJ2-7, with D tentatively TRBD2 (6 bases). CDR1 SGHRS and CDR2 YFSETQ come from the germline V gene. V was pared by 5 bases and J by 2 bases, with 11 bases between. CDR3 length equals 13 residues. CDR3 protein: CASSDGGTYEQYF. CDR3 sequence (DNA): TGCGCCAGCAGTGATGGGGGGACCTACGAGCAGTACTTC.

The gene calls are TRBV5-6 and TRBJ2-2, with 10 bases lining up with TRBD2. With 4 bases clipped from V and 3 bases from J, the junction kept 6 bases outside the gene matches. The CDR3 totals 16 residues. Germline V lookup: CDR1 SGHDT, CDR2 YYEEEE. Here the CDR3 reads CASSPSGRRDTGELFF. CDR3 DNA: TGTGCCAGCAGCCCTAGCGGGAGACGCGACACCGGGGAGCTGTTTTTT.

This chain uses TRBV2 with TRBJ1-2, with unresolved D. The CDR3 covers 12 residues. Germline CDR1 reads SNHLY; CDR2 reads FYNNEI. V lost 3 bases and J 4 bases, leaving 6 bases between the germline ends. This chain's CDR3 is CASSDVSYGYTF. Written as DNA, the CDR3 is TGTGCCAGCAGTGATGTGAGCTATGGCTACACCTTC.

The chain joins TRBV5-4 to TRBJ2-7; D is perhaps TRBD1 (6 bases). This CDR3 spans 15 amino acids. Trimming took off 1 base at V and 2 bases at J, with 13 bases between the two ends. Per germline, CDR1 SGHNT and CDR2 YYREEE (reference sequence). The DNA of the CDR3 is TGTGCCAGCAGCTTGAACCCAGGGGAAGCCTACGAGCAGTACTTC. Residues: CASSLNPGEAYEQYF. Variable domain in full (rest from reference TRBV5-4 and TRBJ2-7): ETGVTQSPTHLIKTRGQQVTLRCSSQSGHNTVSWYQQALGQGPQFIFQYYREEENGRGNFPPRFSGLQFPNYSSELNVNALELDDSALYLCASSLNPGEAYEQYFGPGTRLTVT.

The chain recombines TRBV30 with TRBJ1-3; D possibly corresponds to TRBD1 (6 bases). Deletions cut 1 base from V and 8 bases from J, with 15 bases between. The CDR3 runs to 14 residues. CDR1 is GTSNPN and CDR2 is SVGIG in the germline V gene (reference sequence). The CDR3: CAWSGLGGGDTIYF. CDR3 in DNA: TGTGCCTGGAGTGGATTAGGAGGGGGGGACACCATATATTTT.

The rearrangement links TRBV19 to TRBJ1-1; D perhaps matches TRBD1 (6 bases). The CDR3 has 13 residues. The germline CDR1 and CDR2 sequences are LNHDA and SQIVND (reference sequence). The V and J ends lost 6 bases and 4 bases respectively, with 12 bases between them. CDR3: CASRTGGGTEAFF. The CDR3, as DNA: TGTGCCAGTAGGACAGGCGGGGGCACTGAAGCTTTCTTT.

The V call is TRBV30, the J call TRBJ1-6; 8 bases match TRBD1. The V gene's germline CDR1 is GTSNPN and CDR2 SVGIG (reference sequence). V dropped 0 bases and J dropped 9; count of bases not matched to a gene: 7. The CDR3 is 15 amino acids. The CDR3 loop reads CAWSVQGGTFSPLHF. CDR3 nucleotide sequence: TGTGCCTGGAGTGTACAGGGGGGGACCTTTTCACCCCTCCACTTT.

Concerning this clone itself: One junction end does not reproduce the germline sequence, and a read error may be involved. The chain joins TRBV7-9 to TRBJ2-1; TRBD2 agrees at 9 bases. Germline CDR1 is SEHNR and CDR2 is FQNEAQ (reference sequence). The CDR3 spans 14 residues. CDR3 bases: TGTTCCAGCAGCCGTAGCGGGAGCTACAATGAGCAGTTCTTC. Amino acids: CSSSRSGSYNEQFF. The whole variable domain, remainder taken from reference TRBV7-9 and TRBJ2-1, is DTGVSQNPRHKITKRGQNVTFRCDPISEHNRLYWYRQTLGQGPEFLTYFQNEAQLEKSRLLSDRFSAERPKGSFSTLEIQRTEQGDSAMYLCSSSRSGSYNEQFFGPGTRLTVL.